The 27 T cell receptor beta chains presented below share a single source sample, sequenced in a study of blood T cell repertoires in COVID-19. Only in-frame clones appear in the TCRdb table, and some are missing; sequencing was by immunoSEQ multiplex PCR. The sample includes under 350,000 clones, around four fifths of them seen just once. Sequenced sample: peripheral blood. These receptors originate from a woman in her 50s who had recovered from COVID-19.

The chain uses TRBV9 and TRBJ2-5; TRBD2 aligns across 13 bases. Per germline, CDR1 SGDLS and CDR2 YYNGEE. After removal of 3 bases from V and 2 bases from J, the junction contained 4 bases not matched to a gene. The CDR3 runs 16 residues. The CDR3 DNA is TGTGCCAGCAGCGAGGGGACTAGCGGGGCTCAAGAGACCCAGTACTTC. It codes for CASSEGTSGAQETQYF.

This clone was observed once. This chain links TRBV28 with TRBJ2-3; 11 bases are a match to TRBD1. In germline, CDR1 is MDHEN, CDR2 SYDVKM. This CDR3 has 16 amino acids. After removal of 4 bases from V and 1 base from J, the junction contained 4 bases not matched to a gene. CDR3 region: CASSSLGQGGTDTQYF. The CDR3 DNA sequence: TGTGCCAGCAGTTCTTTGGGACAGGGGGGCACAGATACGCAGTATTTT.

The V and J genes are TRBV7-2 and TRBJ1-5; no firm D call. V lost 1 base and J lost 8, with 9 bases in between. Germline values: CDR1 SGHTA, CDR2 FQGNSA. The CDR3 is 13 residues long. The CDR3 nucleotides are TGTGCCAGCAGCTTAGTCGGCGGGGAGCCCCAGCATTTT. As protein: CASSLVGGEPQHF.

In DNA, the CDR3 is TGTGCCAGCGGGGAAAACGGGGGGGCATACGAGCAGTACTTC. It yields the protein CASGENGGAYEQYF. V gene TRBV19 combines with J gene TRBJ2-7; 8 bases agree with TRBD2. The J segment lost 4 bases and the V segment lost 9 bases, leaving 11 bases of the junction unmatched. Germline V gene lookup returns CDR1 LNHDA and CDR2 SQIVND (reference sequence). The length of the CDR3 is 14 residues.

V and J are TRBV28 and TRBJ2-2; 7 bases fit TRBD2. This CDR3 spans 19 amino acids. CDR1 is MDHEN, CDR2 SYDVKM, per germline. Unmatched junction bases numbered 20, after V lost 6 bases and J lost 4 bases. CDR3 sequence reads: CASSLLLTSDLFLTGELFF. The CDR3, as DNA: TGTGCCAGCAGCCTTCTCCTTACTAGCGATCTCTTCCTCACCGGGGAGCTGTTTTTT. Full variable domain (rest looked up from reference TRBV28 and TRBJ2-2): DVKVTQSSRYLVKRTGEKVFLECVQDMDHENMFWYRQDPGLGLRLIYFSYDVKMKEKGDIPEGYSVSREKKERFSLILESASTNQTSMYLCASSLLLTSDLFLTGELFFGEGSRLTVL.

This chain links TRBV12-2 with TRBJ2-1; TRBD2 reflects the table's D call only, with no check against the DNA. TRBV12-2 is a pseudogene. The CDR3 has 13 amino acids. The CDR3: CAGRGGHRYEQFF. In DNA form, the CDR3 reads TGTGCGGGGCGCGGAGGGCACAGGTATGAGCAGTTCTTC.

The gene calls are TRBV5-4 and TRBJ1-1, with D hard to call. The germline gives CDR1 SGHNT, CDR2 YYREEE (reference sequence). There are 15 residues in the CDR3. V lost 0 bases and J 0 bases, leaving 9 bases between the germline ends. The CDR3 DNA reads TGTGCCAGCAGCTTGGGGGCCCCGATGAACACTGAAGCTTTCTTT. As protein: CASSLGAPMNTEAFF.

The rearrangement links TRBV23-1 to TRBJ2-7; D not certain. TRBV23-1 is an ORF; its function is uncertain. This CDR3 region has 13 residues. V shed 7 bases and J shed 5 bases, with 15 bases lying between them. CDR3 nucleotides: TGCGCCAGCAACCCCTCGTCAGGCCACGAGCAGTACTTC. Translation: CASNPSSGHEQYF.

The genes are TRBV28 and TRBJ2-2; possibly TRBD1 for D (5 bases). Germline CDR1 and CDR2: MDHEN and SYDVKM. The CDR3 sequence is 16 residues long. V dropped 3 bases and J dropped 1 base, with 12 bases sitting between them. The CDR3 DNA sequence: TGTGCCAGCAGTTTGCGGACACCACTGAACACCGGGGAGCTGTTTTTT. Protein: CASSLRTPLNTGELFF.

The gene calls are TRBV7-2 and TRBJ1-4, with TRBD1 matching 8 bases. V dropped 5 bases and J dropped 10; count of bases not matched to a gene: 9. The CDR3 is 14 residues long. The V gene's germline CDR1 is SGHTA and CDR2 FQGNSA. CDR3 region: CASSLGQGARKLFF. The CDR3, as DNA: TGTGCCAGCAGCCTAGGACAGGGAGCCCGAAAACTGTTTTTT.

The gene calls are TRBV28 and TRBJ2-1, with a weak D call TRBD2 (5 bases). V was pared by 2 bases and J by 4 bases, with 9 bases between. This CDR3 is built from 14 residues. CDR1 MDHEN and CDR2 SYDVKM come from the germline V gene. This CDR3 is CASSLLAGYNEQFF. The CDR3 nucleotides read TGTGCCAGCAGTTTACTAGCCGGATACAATGAGCAGTTCTTC.

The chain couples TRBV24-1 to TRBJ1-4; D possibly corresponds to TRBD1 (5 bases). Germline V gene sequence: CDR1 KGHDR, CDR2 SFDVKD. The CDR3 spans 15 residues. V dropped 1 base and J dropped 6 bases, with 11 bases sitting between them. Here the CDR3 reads CATSDFQGAHEKLFF. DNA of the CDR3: TGTGCCACCAGTGATTTTCAAGGGGCACATGAAAAACTGTTTTTT.

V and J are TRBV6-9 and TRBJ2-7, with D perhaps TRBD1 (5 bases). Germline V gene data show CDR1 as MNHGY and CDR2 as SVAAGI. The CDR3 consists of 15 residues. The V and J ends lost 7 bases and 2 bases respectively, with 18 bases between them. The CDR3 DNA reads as TGTGCCAGCACGGATGCCAGGGATTTTACCTACGAGCAGTACTTC. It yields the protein CASTDARDFTYEQYF.

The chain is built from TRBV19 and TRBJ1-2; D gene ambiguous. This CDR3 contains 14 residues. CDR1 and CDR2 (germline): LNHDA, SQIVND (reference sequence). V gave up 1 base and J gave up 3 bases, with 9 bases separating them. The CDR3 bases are TGTGCCAGTAGTATAGCCCCGGGATACTATGGCTACACCTTC. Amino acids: CASSIAPGYYGYTF.

The CDR3 sequence is CASSQTDYTGELFF. CDR3 DNA sequence: TGTGCCAGCTCTCAGACAGACTACACCGGGGAGCTGTTTTTT. The chain links TRBV11-3 to TRBJ2-2; D is possibly TRBD1 (5 bases). CDR1 is SGHNT and CDR2 is YENEEA in the germline V gene. The CDR3 loop spans 14 amino acids. V was shortened by 8 bases and J by 3 bases, with 13 bases between the two germline ends.

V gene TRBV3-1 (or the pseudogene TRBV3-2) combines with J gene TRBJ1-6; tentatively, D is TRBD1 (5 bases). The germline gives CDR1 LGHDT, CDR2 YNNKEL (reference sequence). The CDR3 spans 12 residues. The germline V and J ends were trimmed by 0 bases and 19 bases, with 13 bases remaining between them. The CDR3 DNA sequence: TGTGCCAGCAGCCAAGATGCGAACAGGATACACTTT. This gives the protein CASSQDANRIHF.

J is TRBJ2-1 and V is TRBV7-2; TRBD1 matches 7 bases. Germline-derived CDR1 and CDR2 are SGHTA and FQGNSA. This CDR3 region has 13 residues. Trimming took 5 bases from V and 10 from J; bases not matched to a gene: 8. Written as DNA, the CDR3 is TGTGCCAGCAGCCCCGACAGGGTGCCGGAGCAGTTCTTC. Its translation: CASSPDRVPEQFF.

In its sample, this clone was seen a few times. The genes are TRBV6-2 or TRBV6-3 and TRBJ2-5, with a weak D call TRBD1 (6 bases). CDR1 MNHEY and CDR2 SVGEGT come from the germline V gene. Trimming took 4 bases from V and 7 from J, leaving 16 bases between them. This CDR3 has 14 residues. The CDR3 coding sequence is TGTGCCAGCAGTTCACCGGGACACCTTGGGACCCAGTACTTC. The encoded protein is CASSSPGHLGTQYF.

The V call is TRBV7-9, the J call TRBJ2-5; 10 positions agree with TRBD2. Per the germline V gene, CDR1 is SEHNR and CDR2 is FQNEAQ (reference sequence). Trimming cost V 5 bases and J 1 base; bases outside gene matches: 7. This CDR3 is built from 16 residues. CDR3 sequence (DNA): TGTGCCAGCAGCCCCCTAGCGGGAGAGACCCAAGAGACCCAGTACTTC. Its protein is CASSPLAGETQETQYF.

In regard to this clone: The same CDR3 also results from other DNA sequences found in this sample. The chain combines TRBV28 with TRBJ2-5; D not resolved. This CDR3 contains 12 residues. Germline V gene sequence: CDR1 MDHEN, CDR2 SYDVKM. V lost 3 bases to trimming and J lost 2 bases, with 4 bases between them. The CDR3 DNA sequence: TGTGCCAGCAGTTTGTTACAAGAGACCCAGTACTTC. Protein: CASSLLQETQYF.

The CDR3 nucleotides are TGTGCCAGCAGCGTAGACGGGGGAGGGGCAGCTAGACTGTTTTTT. It specifies CASSVDGGGAARLFF. This rearrangement joins TRBV9 to TRBJ1-4, with D maybe TRBD1 (5 bases). Trimming shortened V by 0 bases and J by 13 bases, and 19 bases separated the two germline ends. This CDR3 spans 15 amino acids. CDR1 and CDR2 from the germline V gene are SGDLS and YYNGEE.

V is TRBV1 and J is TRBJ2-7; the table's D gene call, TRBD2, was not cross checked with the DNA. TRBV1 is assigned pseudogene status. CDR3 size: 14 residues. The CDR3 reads CTSSQDPRDYEQYF. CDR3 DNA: TGCACCAGCAGCCAAGATCCCCGGGACTACGAGCAGTACTTC.

The CDR3: CATSDPAGGRETQYF. The CDR3 DNA follows: TGTGCCACCAGTGATCCAGCGGGGGGCAGGGAGACCCAGTACTTC. The chain combines TRBV24-1 with TRBJ2-5; 9 positions match TRBD2. The germline V gene has CDR1 KGHDR and CDR2 SFDVKD. This CDR3 has 15 residues. The V gene end was trimmed by 3 bases and the J gene end by 5 bases; junction bases not matched to a gene: 6.

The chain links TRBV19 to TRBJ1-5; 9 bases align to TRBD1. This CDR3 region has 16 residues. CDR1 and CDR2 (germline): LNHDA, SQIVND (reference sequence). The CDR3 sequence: CATTGTGTNSNQPQHF. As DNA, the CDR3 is TGTGCGACAACCGGGACAGGGACCAATAGCAATCAGCCCCAGCATTTT.

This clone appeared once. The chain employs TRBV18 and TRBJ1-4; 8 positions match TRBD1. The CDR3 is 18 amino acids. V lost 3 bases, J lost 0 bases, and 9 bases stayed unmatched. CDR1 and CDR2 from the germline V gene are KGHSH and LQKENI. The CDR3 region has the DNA TGTGCCAGCTCACCGCCAGGGGGCGTTTACTCAACTAATGAAAAACTGTTTTTT. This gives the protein CASSPPGGVYSTNEKLFF.

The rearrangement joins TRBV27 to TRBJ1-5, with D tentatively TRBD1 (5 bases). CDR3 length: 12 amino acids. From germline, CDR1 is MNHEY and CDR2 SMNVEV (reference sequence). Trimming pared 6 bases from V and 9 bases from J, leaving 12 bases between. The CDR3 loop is CASSHGGRPQHF. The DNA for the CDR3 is TGTGCCAGCAGCCACGGGGGTAGGCCCCAGCATTTT.

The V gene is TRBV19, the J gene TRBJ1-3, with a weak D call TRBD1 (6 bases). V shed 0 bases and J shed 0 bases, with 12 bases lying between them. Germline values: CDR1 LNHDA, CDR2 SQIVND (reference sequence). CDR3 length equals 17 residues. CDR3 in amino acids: CASSIDATGSSGNTIYF. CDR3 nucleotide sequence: TGTGCCAGTAGTATAGACGCGACAGGCAGCTCTGGAAACACCATATATTTT. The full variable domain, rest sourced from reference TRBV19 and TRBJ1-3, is DGGITQSPKYLFRKEGQNVTLSCEQNLNHDAMYWYRQDPGQGLRLIYYSQIVNDFQKGDIAEGYSVSREKKESFPLTVTSAQKNPTAFYLCASSIDATGSSGNTIYFGEGSWLTVV.